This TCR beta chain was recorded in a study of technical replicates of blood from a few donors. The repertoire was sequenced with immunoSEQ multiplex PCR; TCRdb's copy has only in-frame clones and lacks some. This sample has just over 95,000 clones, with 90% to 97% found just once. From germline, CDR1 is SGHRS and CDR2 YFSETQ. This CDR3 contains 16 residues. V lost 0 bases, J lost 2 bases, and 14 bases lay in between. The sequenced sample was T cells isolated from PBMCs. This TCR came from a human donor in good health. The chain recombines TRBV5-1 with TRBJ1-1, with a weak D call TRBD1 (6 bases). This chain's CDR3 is CASSLGARTENTEAFF. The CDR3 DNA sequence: TGCGCCAGCAGCTTGGGGGCCCGGACAGAAAACACTGAAGCTTTCTTT.